Listed here are 10 T cell receptor beta chains from one sample, sequenced in a study of T cells in Graves' hyperthyroidism and ophthalmopathy. Template material for amplifying TCR beta CDR3 regions consisted of RNA transcripts. With the HTBI primer set, the TCR CDR3 went through a first round of RT-PCR. TCRdb re-analysed the multiplex PCR reads in MiXCR, keeping a single row per CDR3 protein. The sample shows more than 300,000 distinct CDR3 sequences, 14% of them seen only once. Sequencing used blood. All receptors derive from a woman in her thirties with Graves' ophthalmopathy.

The sample holds many counts of this clonotype. The chain links TRBV6-6 to TRBJ1-5, with 7 nucleotides matching TRBD1. The junction had 4 bases not matched to a gene; V was cut back by 2 bases and J by 9 bases. This CDR3 spans 13 amino acids. The germline CDR1 and CDR2 sequences are MNHNY and SVGAGI (reference sequence). The CDR3 DNA follows: TGTGCCAGCAGTTACACAGGGGTTCCGCCCCAGCATTTT. Amino acids: CASSYTGVPPQHF.

The table lists this clonotype with many counts. The chain couples TRBV6-1 to TRBJ1-2; perhaps TRBD1 as D (6 bases). V lost 8 bases and J lost 3, with 28 bases in between. This CDR3 has 18 residues. The V gene's germline CDR1 is MNHNS and CDR2 SASEGT. The CDR3 sequence: CASGRASWGGVYHYGYTF. The CDR3 DNA reads TGTGCCAGCGGGAGGGCCAGTTGGGGGGGCGTTTATCACTATGGCTACACCTTC.

The genes are TRBV6-5 and TRBJ1-2, with no clear D. This CDR3 is 14 amino acids long. Trimming pared 0 bases from V and 4 bases from J, leaving 9 bases between. The V gene's germline CDR1 is MNHEY and CDR2 SVGAGI. The CDR3 coding sequence is TGTGCCAGCAGTTACTCGGGTCAACTCTATGGCTACACCTTC. It specifies CASSYSGQLYGYTF.

Many counts were recorded for this clonotype. The V call is TRBV28, the J call TRBJ1-3; D call uncertain. The germline V gene encodes CDR1 MDHEN and CDR2 SYDVKM. V was shortened by 2 bases and J by 0 bases, with 8 bases between the two germline ends. The CDR3 sequence is 15 residues long. The DNA of the CDR3 is TGTGCCAGCAGTTTAACGCGAACCTCTGGAAACACCATATATTTT. Its translation: CASSLTRTSGNTIYF.

In this sample, this clonotype turned up many times. J is TRBJ1-2 and V is TRBV6-1, with 7 positions matching TRBD1. This CDR3 is 19 amino acids long. Germline V lookup: CDR1 MNHNS, CDR2 SASEGT. J gave up 1 base and V 8 bases, and 22 bases lay outside the gene matches. The CDR3 loop reads CASQTHGGGGTDRNYGYTF. The DNA of the CDR3 is TGTGCCAGCCAAACCCACGGGGGGGGAGGGACAGACCGTAACTATGGCTACACCTTC.

This sequence joins TRBV14 and TRBJ2-1; 12 bases fit TRBD2. Germline trimming cut 1 base from V and 4 bases from J; bases unmatched to any gene: 2. Germline V CDR1 and CDR2: SGHDN, FVKESK. The CDR3 contains 16 residues. CDR3 protein: CASSQGGTSGYNEQFF. Here the CDR3 DNA reads TGTGCCAGCAGCCAAGGGGGGACTAGCGGGTACAATGAGCAGTTCTTC.

This clonotype was picked up a small number of times. A read error is possible here, since a much larger clone lies one base away. This chain links TRBV12-3 or TRBV12-4 with TRBJ2-2, with D perhaps matching TRBD2 (6 bases). The germline V and J ends were trimmed by 6 bases and 6 bases, with 14 bases remaining between them. This CDR3 has 14 residues. CDR3 loop: CASRSGVQAGELFF. For the CDR3, the DNA is TGTGCCAGCAGATCGGGGGTGCAGGCCGGGGAGCTGTTTTTT.

V and J are TRBV28 and TRBJ2-1, with 13 bases matching TRBD2. The CDR3 contains 15 residues. V dropped 4 bases and J dropped 6; count of bases not matched to a gene: 3. CDR1 is MDHEN, CDR2 SYDVKM, per germline. In DNA, the CDR3 is TGTGCCAGCAGTTACGGGACTAGCGGGGCCAATGAGCAGTTCTTC. It codes for CASSYGTSGANEQFF.

This clonotype was counted many times. The rearrangement links TRBV12-3 or TRBV12-4 to TRBJ1-2; D perhaps matches TRBD1 (6 bases). CDR3 length: 14 residues. The V gene lost 5 bases and the J gene lost 7 bases, with 17 bases spanning the gap. The CDR3 loop is CASSPWPGASGYTF. CDR3 in DNA: TGTGCCAGCAGTCCCTGGCCGGGGGCAAGTGGCTACACCTTC.

Only a few counts were recorded for this clonotype. CDR3 in DNA: TGTGCCAGCAGTTACGTGGCGGCGAACACTGAAGCTTTCTTT. Its protein is CASSYVAANTEAFF. This sequence joins TRBV6-5 and TRBJ1-1; unclear D gene. With 2 bases removed from V and 1 base from J, the gap between germline ends came to 8 bases. This CDR3 is built from 14 residues. CDR1 is MNHEY and CDR2 is SVGAGI in the germline V gene.